A single sample gave rise to the 7 T cell receptor beta chains below, sequenced in a study of regulatory T cells in long-lasting Graves disease. The time point here: persistent/refractory GD, antithyroid drugs over 5 years with positive TRAb. From RNA extracted from PBMCs, the TCR library was made. Arm-PCR of CDR3 regions and iRepertoire HTBI primers were the basis on which TCR beta libraries were built. TCRdb fed the multiplex PCR reads into MiXCR, producing one record per CDR3 protein. The repertoire consists of 500,000 to 700,000 distinct CDR3 sequences, with around 32% occurring once and the leading ten covering under 50%. The sample consisted of peripheral blood mononuclear cells (PBMCs), taken when the disease was refractory, from a patient treated with antithyroid drugs. These receptors all come from a female donor with Graves disease.

The table lists this clonotype with many counts. The chain employs TRBV12-3 or TRBV12-4 and TRBJ1-6; D remains ambiguous. V dropped 6 bases and J dropped 0 bases, with 12 bases sitting between them. CDR3 length: 16 residues. The DNA of the CDR3 is TGTGCCAGCAGCCCTGGAGGGAGCTCCTATAATTCACCCCTCCACTTT. The encoded protein is CASSPGGSSYNSPLHF.

This clonotype has a count of ten or more. The V call is TRBV2, the J call TRBJ2-7; 11 bases agree with TRBD2. The CDR3 is 16 residues long. Germline V gene lookup returns CDR1 SNHLY and CDR2 FYNNEI. V trimming: 1 base; J trimming: 5 bases; junction bases outside the gene matches: 7. The DNA for the CDR3 is TGTGCCAGCAGTGAAGACTTAGCGGGAGGGCCGCACGAGCAGTACTTC. This sequence encodes CASSEDLAGGPHEQYF.

The chain has TRBV6-1 and TRBJ1-2; D remains ambiguous. V was cut by 4 bases and J by 5 bases, with 11 bases left in between. Germline CDR1 reads MNHNS; CDR2 reads SASEGT. The CDR3 totals 13 residues. CDR3 sequence: CASSAPGSYGYTF. In DNA, the CDR3 is TGTGCCAGCAGTGCACCCGGGAGTTATGGCTACACCTTC.

This clonotype came up a few times. The chain has TRBV7-9 and TRBJ2-2; no definite D call. CDR3 length: 13 residues. Germline CDR1 SEHNR, CDR2 FQNEAQ (reference sequence). V was shortened by 6 bases and J by 6 bases, with 11 bases between the two germline ends. CDR3 nucleotides: TGTGCCAGCAGTTACCGAGATTCCGGGGAGCTGTTTTTT. Amino acids: CASSYRDSGELFF.

The genes are TRBV11-2 and TRBJ2-2; D is unresolved. V was pared by 7 bases and J by 6 bases, with 6 bases between. This CDR3 comprises 11 residues. The germline CDR1 and CDR2 sequences are SGHAT and FQNNGV. Here the CDR3 DNA reads TGTGCCAGCAACAAGGCCGGGGAGCTGTTTTTT. It translates to CASNKAGELFF.

This clonotype has more than one count but fewer than ten. J is TRBJ2-4 and V is TRBV28; D possibly corresponds to TRBD1 (6 bases). This CDR3 has 13 amino acids. In germline, CDR1 is MDHEN, CDR2 SYDVKM. V was cut by 3 bases and J by 5 bases, with 8 bases left in between. The CDR3 DNA reads TGTGCCAGCAGTTTGGACAGCCAAAACATTCAGTACTTC. It codes for CASSLDSQNIQYF.

The chain recombines TRBV3-1 with TRBJ1-2; perhaps TRBD1 as D (5 bases). This CDR3 contains 15 residues. V dropped 1 base and J dropped 0 bases, with 9 bases sitting between them. CDR1 and CDR2 (germline): LGHDT, YNNKEL (reference sequence). CDR3 DNA sequence: TGTGCCAGCAGCCAAGCGGGGGGAGCTAACTATGGCTACACCTTC. Its protein is CASSQAGGANYGYTF.